Presented here are 5 T cell receptor beta chains from one specimen sequenced in a study of beta chain features in type 1 diabetes (dated by TCRdb to the late 2010s). General study outcomes and caveats: In all four CD4+ subsets, TCRB CDR3 length was moderately but significantly shorter in type 1 diabetes patients.

The library was built by means of the immunoSEQ multiplex PCR assay. The entire isolated RNA was reverse transcribed using the High Capacity cDNA Reverse Transcription Kit, and thus expressed TCRB transcripts were sequenced. Entries here come from immuneACCESS through TCRdb and include only in-frame sequences with V and J called. Some clones fail to appear in such tables; in the studies checked, an unresolved V gene covers under half of the shortfall, and the cause of the remainder is unknown. The sample table records more than 95,000 clones; approximately 30% of these occur just once. The ten largest clonotypes hold roughly 0.58% of the sample. No cognate antigen is known for these TCRs. Sample: central memory CD4+ T cells from blood. These TCRs come from a woman between 18 and 29 years old with type 1 diabetes.

The chain links TRBV30 to TRBJ1-5, with D possibly matching TRBD1 (6 bases). Germline V lookup: CDR1 GTSNPN, CDR2 SVGIG (reference sequence). V was cut by 2 bases and J by 7 bases, with 12 bases left in between. The CDR3 totals 13 residues. The CDR3 loop is CAWSPGVGQPQHF. Here the CDR3 DNA reads TGTGCCTGGAGTCCAGGGGTGGGGCAGCCCCAGCATTTT.

This chain links TRBV5-1 with TRBJ2-1; TRBD2 matches 7 bases. The germline V gene has CDR1 SGHRS and CDR2 YFSETQ. The CDR3 sequence is 15 residues long. Trimming cost V 2 bases and J 1 base; bases outside gene matches: 3. CDR3 bases: TGCGCCAGCAGCTTTGACGGGAGGTCCTACAATGAGCAGTTCTTC. Its protein product is CASSFDGRSYNEQFF.

This rearrangement joins TRBV18 to TRBJ2-7, with D possibly matching TRBD1 (5 bases). The CDR3 has 12 residues. V was cut by 3 bases and J by 6 bases, with 9 bases left in between. The germline V gene has CDR1 KGHSH and CDR2 LQKENI. The CDR3 reads CASSPRQFEQYF. The CDR3 bases are TGTGCCAGCTCACCTAGACAGTTCGAGCAGTACTTC.

The CDR3 sequence is CASTLGLGLGYEQYF. For the CDR3, the DNA is TGTGCCAGCACCTTGGGACTAGGCCTAGGGTACGAGCAGTACTTC. The genes are TRBV19 and TRBJ2-7, with TRBD2 matching over 8 bases. CDR1 is LNHDA, CDR2 SQIVND, per germline (reference sequence). Losses at the gene ends were 9 bases for V and 4 bases for J; bases not matched to a gene: 14. The CDR3 covers 15 residues.

The CDR3 protein is CASSPQPRGRDEKLFF. The CDR3 DNA reads TGTGCCAGCAGCCCGCAACCCAGGGGGCGGGATGAAAAACTGTTTTTT. This sequence joins TRBV7-6 and TRBJ1-4; TRBD1 agrees at 8 bases. The CDR3 runs 16 residues. Losses at the gene ends were 5 bases for V and 6 bases for J; bases not matched to a gene: 11. Germline assignment: CDR1 SGHVS and CDR2 FNYEAQ.